These 23 T cell receptor beta chains share one sample of origin, sequenced in a study of blood T cell repertoires in COVID-19. Clones were read by immunoSEQ multiplex PCR, and TCRdb kept only the in-frame ones, dropping some. This table holds 150,000 or so clones, about three quarters found once. Specimen: peripheral blood. The receptors here all came from a man older than 75 with acute or convalescent COVID-19.

This chain joins TRBV7-9 and TRBJ2-3, with D perhaps matching TRBD1 (5 bases). The germline V gene encodes CDR1 SEHNR and CDR2 FQNEAQ (reference sequence). The CDR3 length is 15 residues. Trimming cost V 3 bases and J 1 base, with 11 bases left between them. The CDR3 region is CASSFTLQGTDTQYF. The CDR3 DNA is TGTGCCAGCAGCTTCACTCTACAGGGCACAGATACGCAGTATTTT.

The rearrangement links TRBV28 to TRBJ1-1; D uncertain. Trimming took off 5 bases at V and 5 bases at J, with 9 bases between the two ends. This CDR3 has 12 residues. CDR1 is MDHEN, CDR2 SYDVKM, per germline. CDR3 sequence reads: CASSRGRTEAFF. CDR3 DNA: TGTGCCAGCAGTCGAGGGAGAACTGAAGCTTTCTTT.

This chain joins TRBV6-1 and TRBJ2-1; 12 positions match TRBD1. CDR3 length: 15 amino acids. V was clipped by 3 bases and J by 8 bases; unmatched bases: 5. In germline, CDR1 is MNHNS, CDR2 SASEGT. The CDR3 loop reads CASSDGTGGPDEQFF. The CDR3 nucleotides read TGTGCCAGCAGTGACGGGACAGGGGGCCCCGATGAGCAGTTCTTC.

The chain has TRBV3-1 (or the pseudogene TRBV3-2) and TRBJ1-1; D may be TRBD1 (6 bases). V dropped 2 bases and J dropped 8 bases, with 18 bases sitting between them. CDR1 and CDR2 from the germline V gene are LGHDT and YNNKEL (reference sequence). The CDR3 is 15 residues long. The CDR3 protein is CASSQRGNRVGEAFF. DNA for the CDR3: TGTGCCAGCAGCCAAAGAGGTAACAGGGTCGGCGAAGCTTTCTTT.

V is TRBV5-6 and J is TRBJ1-2, with TRBD1 identical over 7 bases. Germline lookup yields CDR1 SGHDT and CDR2 YYEEEE. This CDR3 is built from 14 residues. V was clipped by 4 bases and J by 3 bases; unmatched bases: 6. The DNA of the CDR3 is TGTGCCAGCAGCCTGTGGGACAGTCACTATGGCTACACCTTC. Translation: CASSLWDSHYGYTF.

The rearrangement joins TRBV20-1 to TRBJ2-3; D is unclear. The CDR3 spans 15 residues. In germline, CDR1 is DFQATT, CDR2 SNEGSKA (reference sequence). With 3 bases removed from V and 0 bases from J, the gap between germline ends came to 13 bases. This CDR3 reads CSASSPATSTDTQYF. The CDR3 nucleotides read TGCAGTGCTAGTTCCCCCGCTACTAGCACAGATACGCAGTATTTT.

The chain combines TRBV15 with TRBJ2-5; D is undetermined. The CDR3 totals 14 residues. The germline V gene has CDR1 LNHNV and CDR2 YYDKDF (reference sequence). The V end lost 0 bases, the J end lost 0 bases, and 5 bases lay between the germline ends. The CDR3: CATSRERDQETQYF. The CDR3 nucleotides are TGTGCCACCAGCAGAGAGAGAGACCAAGAGACCCAGTACTTC.

The gene calls are TRBV3-1 (or the pseudogene TRBV3-2) and TRBJ1-1; weak D call: TRBD1 (5 bases). The CDR3 loop spans 13 amino acids. Germline CDR1 LGHDT, CDR2 YNNKEL (reference sequence). Trimming took 0 bases from V and 11 from J, leaving 13 bases between them. The CDR3 protein is CASSQDWGGDAFF. In DNA, the CDR3 is TGTGCCAGCAGCCAAGATTGGGGGGGGGACGCTTTCTTT.

The rearrangement joins TRBV10-3 to TRBJ1-6; 7 nucleotides match TRBD1. This CDR3 is 15 amino acids long. From germline, CDR1 is ENHRY and CDR2 SYGVKD. V lost 0 bases, J lost 9 bases, and 5 bases stayed unmatched. This CDR3 reads CAISESGQYGSPLHF. CDR3 bases: TGTGCCATCAGTGAGTCGGGACAGTACGGTTCACCCCTCCACTTT.

The chain uses TRBV29-1 and TRBJ1-1, with 8 positions matching TRBD1. After removal of 5 bases from V and 6 bases from J, the junction contained 8 bases not matched to a gene. Germline V gives CDR1 SQVTM, CDR2 ANQGSEA. The CDR3 runs 13 residues. The CDR3 coding sequence is TGCAGCGTTCCAGGGGGCCAGGGAGCTGAAGCTTTCTTT. Translation: CSVPGGQGAEAFF.

This chain links TRBV7-3 with TRBJ2-3; TRBD1 might be the D (6 bases). The CDR3 length is 15 residues. The germline gives CDR1 SGHTA, CDR2 FQGTGA. V was shortened by 6 bases and J by 5 bases, with 18 bases between the two germline ends. The CDR3 loop is CASRRQGLSQDTQYF. The CDR3 DNA is TGTGCCAGCAGACGTCAGGGGCTTTCACAAGATACGCAGTATTTT.

The chain uses TRBV5-6 and TRBJ2-3, with TRBD2 identical over 14 bases. Per germline, CDR1 SGHDT and CDR2 YYEEEE. This CDR3 has 17 amino acids. V shed 0 bases, J shed 5 bases, and the junction held 5 bases outside the gene matches. The CDR3 DNA follows: TGTGCCAGCAGCTTGGAGGGACTAGCGGGGGTGAAAGATACGCAGTATTTT. It is translated as CASSLEGLAGVKDTQYF.

The V call is TRBV30, the J call TRBJ2-7, with 8 bases aligning to TRBD1. V gave up 2 bases and J gave up 1 base; unmatched junction bases: 16. The CDR3 consists of 18 residues. The germline V gene has CDR1 GTSNPN and CDR2 SVGIG (reference sequence). In DNA, the CDR3 is TGTGCCTGGAGTTTGTTAGGGACAGGCCGTTTGCATTCCTACGAGCAGTACTTC. Translating gives CAWSLLGTGRLHSYEQYF.

The chain recombines TRBV7-8 with TRBJ2-1, with 7 bases identical to TRBD2. The CDR3 runs 14 residues. With V trimmed by 6 bases and J by 1 base, 3 bases remained unmatched. Looked up from germline, CDR1 is SGHVS and CDR2 is FQNEAQ. CDR3 sequence reads: CASRGAGSYNEQFF. For the CDR3, the DNA is TGTGCCAGCAGGGGAGCGGGGTCCTACAATGAGCAGTTCTTC.

The sample holds a few counts of this clone. The rearrangement joins TRBV5-1 to TRBJ1-1; D is unclear. V was cut by 0 bases and J by 0 bases, with 6 bases left in between. CDR1 is SGHRS, CDR2 YFSETQ, per germline. The CDR3 totals 14 residues. Here the CDR3 reads CASSLGSVNTEAFF. The CDR3 nucleotides read TGCGCCAGCAGCTTGGGGTCAGTGAACACTGAAGCTTTCTTT. The variable domain in full, with the rest retrieved from reference TRBV5-1 and TRBJ1-1, is KAGVTQTPRYLIKTRGQQVTLSCSPISGHRSVSWYQQTPGQGLQFLFEYFSETQRNKGNFPGRFSGRQFSNSRSEMNVSTLELGDSALYLCASSLGSVNTEAFFGQGTRLTVV.

The CDR3 nucleotides read TGCGCCAGCAGCCAAGCCCTCGGGGCTAATGAAAAACTGTTTTTT. Amino acid sequence: CASSQALGANEKLFF. V is TRBV4-3 and J is TRBJ1-4; D unclear. The CDR3 has 15 amino acids. Germline V lookup: CDR1 LGHNA, CDR2 YSLEER. Trimming shortened V by 1 base and J by 3 bases, and 9 bases separated the two germline ends.

Only a few counts were recorded for this clone. The CDR3 DNA sequence: TGTGCCAGCAATTTTAGAGCCCGCAGGGGGTCGGGAAACACCATATATTTT. The encoded protein is CASNFRARRGSGNTIYF. The rearrangement joins TRBV7-9 to TRBJ1-3, with 7 nucleotides matching TRBD1. Germline trimming cut 7 bases from V and 4 bases from J; bases unmatched to any gene: 16. Germline V gives CDR1 SEHNR, CDR2 FQNEAQ (reference sequence). CDR3 size: 17 residues.

The rearrangement links TRBV11-2 to TRBJ2-5, with 8 bases lining up with TRBD2. Looked up from germline, CDR1 is SGHAT and CDR2 is FQNNGV. This CDR3 comprises 15 residues. The ends lost 5 bases at V and 5 bases at J; junction bases unmatched: 10. The CDR3: CASSPAGGGFETQYF. CDR3 nucleotides: TGTGCCAGCAGCCCGGCTGGCGGGGGGTTTGAGACCCAGTACTTC.

This clone appeared a few times. The V and J genes are TRBV18 and TRBJ2-7; D call uncertain. With 8 bases removed from V and 0 bases from J, the gap between germline ends came to 11 bases. Per the germline V gene, CDR1 is KGHSH and CDR2 is LQKENI. The CDR3 has 13 residues. CDR3 protein: CASRESSSYEQYV. The CDR3 coding sequence is TGTGCCAGCCGAGAAAGCTCCTCCTACGAGCAGTACGTC.

This rearrangement joins TRBV11-2 to TRBJ2-5; 10 nucleotides align to TRBD1. Looked up from germline, CDR1 is SGHAT and CDR2 is FQNNGV. Trimming took 4 bases from V and 2 from J; bases not matched to a gene: 4. The CDR3 extends over 15 amino acids. CDR3 protein: CASSSLGQGQETQYF. The DNA of the CDR3 is TGTGCCAGCAGCTCCTTGGGACAGGGGCAAGAGACCCAGTACTTC.

This clone was seen only once. This chain joins TRBV2 and TRBJ2-5; no reliable D call. Trimming stripped 2 bases from V and 2 bases from J, with 12 bases between. The CDR3 contains 15 residues. The germline CDR1 and CDR2 sequences are SNHLY and FYNNEI. The DNA for the CDR3 is TGTGCCAGCAGTGAAAGTCGGGTCAAGCAAGAGACCCAGTACTTC. Translated, it gives CASSESRVKQETQYF.

This clone turned up a few times. The chain links TRBV12-5 to TRBJ1-5, with D possibly TRBD1 on 6 matching bases. Between the trimmed V and J ends, which lost 6 bases and 1 base, there was a span of 10 bases. The length of the CDR3 is 14 residues. Per germline, CDR1 LGHNT and CDR2 FRNRAP. This CDR3 is CASGSGQSNQPQHF. CDR3 DNA sequence: TGTGCTAGTGGATCGGGACAAAGCAATCAGCCCCAGCATTTT.

The J gene is TRBJ1-5, the V gene TRBV6-1, with TRBD1 as a possible D gene (6 bases). The CDR3 spans 14 residues. Germline CDR1 MNHNS, CDR2 SASEGT. V was pared by 3 bases and J by 5 bases, with 11 bases between. CDR3 region: CASSEGTPYQPQHF. CDR3 DNA sequence: TGTGCCAGCAGTGAGGGGACACCTTATCAGCCCCAGCATTTT.